Listed here are 30 T cell receptor beta chains from one sample, sequenced in a study of cytomegalovirus exposure and HLA in healthy donors. The PCR made use of 60 Vbeta and 13 Jbeta primers. The method was immunoSEQ multiplex PCR; TCRdb's version includes in-frame clones alone and lacks a portion of them. The sample carries a few hundred thousand clones, approximately 83% recorded once. Sequencing was carried out using PBMCs. These receptors all stem from a girl aged 5 to 17 in good health and CMV-seronegative.

This clone has a single count. The rearrangement uses TRBV5-1 and TRBJ2-1, with TRBD1 identical over 8 bases. The CDR3 is 17 amino acids. The V gene's germline CDR1 is SGHRS and CDR2 YFSETQ. J gave up 7 bases and V 1 base, and 13 bases lay outside the gene matches. The CDR3 region is CASSLIVGTGILNEQFF. The CDR3 bases are TGCGCCAGCAGCTTGATCGTCGGGACAGGAATACTGAATGAGCAGTTCTTC.

The gene calls are TRBV6-5 and TRBJ1-1; TRBD1 might be the D (5 bases). The germline CDR1 and CDR2 sequences are MNHEY and SVGAGI. The V end lost 5 bases, the J end lost 10 bases, and 17 bases lay between the germline ends. CDR3 length: 13 amino acids. The CDR3 region is CASSAGPGGAAFF. In DNA form, the CDR3 reads TGTGCCAGCAGTGCGGGGCCCGGAGGTGCAGCTTTCTTT.

The chain employs TRBV29-1 and TRBJ2-1; 7 bases are shared with TRBD2. V lost 3 bases to trimming and J lost 6 bases; unmatched junction nucleotides: 20. This CDR3 has 18 amino acids. Germline assignment: CDR1 SQVTM and CDR2 ANQGSEA. The CDR3 DNA sequence: TGCAGCGTTGATCTATTGGCCCTTCGGGGAGGGCCGGGCAATGAGCAGTTCTTC. This gives the protein CSVDLLALRGGPGNEQFF.

The J gene is TRBJ1-1, the V gene TRBV28; D gene unclear. Germline loops: CDR1 MDHEN, CDR2 SYDVKM. V dropped 6 bases and J dropped 0 bases, with 11 bases sitting between them. CDR3 size: 14 residues. CDR3 sequence: CASSPGLLNTEAFF. Written as DNA, the CDR3 is TGTGCCAGCAGCCCCGGACTTCTGAACACTGAAGCTTTCTTT.

The gene calls are TRBV15 and TRBJ2-3; D not resolved. Germline lookup yields CDR1 LNHNV and CDR2 YYDKDF (reference sequence). Between the trimmed V and J ends, which lost 3 bases and 6 bases, there was a span of 13 bases. The CDR3 sequence is 14 residues long. CDR3 protein: CATSSLGGHDTQYF. CDR3 bases: TGTGCCACCAGCAGTCTAGGTGGCCACGATACGCAGTATTTT.

This clone was observed a single time. The chain has TRBV7-3 and TRBJ2-1; no clear D gene. Per the germline V gene, CDR1 is SGHTA and CDR2 is FQGTGA. The CDR3 is made up of 15 amino acids. The V and J ends lost 3 bases and 4 bases respectively, with 13 bases between them. The CDR3 loop reads CASSFLSADYNEQFF. For the CDR3, the DNA is TGTGCCAGCAGCTTCCTGAGTGCGGATTACAATGAGCAGTTCTTC.

V gene TRBV29-1 combines with J gene TRBJ2-3; TRBD2 matches 7 bases. Trimming removed 5 bases from V and 0 bases from J; junction bases left unmatched: 14. The CDR3 extends over 17 amino acids. CDR1 is SQVTM and CDR2 is ANQGSEA in the germline V gene. The CDR3 nucleotides are TGCAGCGTTATGGGAGAGCGGGGCCCTACTAGCACAGATACGCAGTATTTT. Protein sequence: CSVMGERGPTSTDTQYF.

This sequence joins TRBV27 and TRBJ1-5; perhaps TRBD1 as D (5 bases). V lost 3 bases, J lost 4 bases, and 16 bases lay in between. The CDR3 extends over 16 amino acids. Germline-derived CDR1 and CDR2 are MNHEY and SMNVEV (reference sequence). In nucleotides, the CDR3 is TGTGCCAGCAGTTTTACAGGAGGGAACCCAAATCAGCCCCAGCATTTT. Translation gives CASSFTGGNPNQPQHF.

The V and J genes are TRBV5-5 and TRBJ1-2, with D possibly being TRBD1 (6 bases). Trimming took 4 bases from V and 2 from J, leaving 15 bases between them. The CDR3 loop spans 15 amino acids. Germline V gene data show CDR1 as SGHKS and CDR2 as YYEKEE (reference sequence). The CDR3 DNA follows: TGTGCCAGCAGCCCGAGGGGGGGTACAAACTATGGCTACACCTTC. Amino acids: CASSPRGGTNYGYTF.

The V call is TRBV6-4, the J call TRBJ2-5, with 13 positions matching TRBD2. The CDR3 consists of 19 residues. With 3 bases clipped from V and 0 bases from J, the junction kept 10 bases outside the gene matches. Looked up from germline, CDR1 is MRHNA and CDR2 is SNTAGT. The chain's CDR3 is CASSEQTSGGKGYQETQYF. The CDR3 DNA reads TGTGCCAGCAGTGAACAGACTAGCGGGGGGAAGGGATACCAAGAGACCCAGTACTTC.

The chain uses TRBV11-2 and TRBJ2-7; no clear D. The CDR3 extends over 14 amino acids. V dropped 5 bases and J dropped 0 bases, with 11 bases sitting between them. From germline, CDR1 is SGHAT and CDR2 FQNNGV. The CDR3 sequence: CASSPTLSSYEQYF. The CDR3 nucleotides read TGTGCCAGCAGCCCGACTCTGAGCTCCTACGAGCAGTACTTC. The complete variable domain, with remaining parts taken from reference TRBV11-2 and TRBJ2-7, reads EAGVAQSPRYKIIEKRQSVAFWCNPISGHATLYWYQQILGQGPKLLIQFQNNGVVDDSQLPKDRFSAERLKGVDSTLKIQPAKLEDSAVYLCASSPTLSSYEQYFGPGTRLTVT.

This clone was seen more than once but under ten times. V gene TRBV2 combines with J gene TRBJ2-7; D gene ambiguous. The CDR3 length is 13 residues. CDR1 SNHLY and CDR2 FYNNEI come from the germline V gene. V was shortened by 3 bases and J by 2 bases, with 8 bases between the two germline ends. CDR3 coding DNA: TGTGCCAGCAGTGATCTAGACGCCTACGAGCAGTACTTC. This codes for CASSDLDAYEQYF.

The rearrangement links TRBV7-9 to TRBJ2-1; possible D gene TRBD1, 6 bases. Deletions cut 4 bases from V and 6 bases from J, with 22 bases between. The CDR3 covers 17 residues. In germline, CDR1 is SEHNR, CDR2 FQNEAQ (reference sequence). The DNA of the CDR3 is TGTGCCAGCAGCTCGCCAACAGGGAAGGGGAGCGGCAATGAGCAGTTCTTC. This gives the protein CASSSPTGKGSGNEQFF.

This clone was detected only a few times. The chain recombines TRBV14 with TRBJ1-4, with D unresolved. CDR1 SGHDN and CDR2 FVKESK come from the germline V gene. The CDR3 sequence is 13 residues long. The V and J ends lost 5 bases and 10 bases respectively, with 14 bases between them. The CDR3 sequence is CASSERVLGKLFF. CDR3 DNA sequence: TGTGCCAGCAGCGAACGGGTTCTCGGAAAACTGTTTTTT.

This chain links TRBV28 with TRBJ1-2; D may be TRBD1 (6 bases). With 10 bases removed from V and 6 bases from J, the gap between germline ends came to 9 bases. Per the germline V gene, CDR1 is MDHEN and CDR2 is SYDVKM. This CDR3 has 10 amino acids. CDR3 sequence: CATAGDGYTF. In DNA form, the CDR3 reads TGTGCCACCGCAGGGGATGGCTACACCTTC.

The rearrangement links TRBV18 to TRBJ2-1, with TRBD1 matching over 9 bases. With 8 bases clipped from V and 5 bases from J, the junction kept 4 bases outside the gene matches. This CDR3 has 13 amino acids. From germline, CDR1 is KGHSH and CDR2 LQKENI. CDR3 loop: CASGTGPDNEQFF. CDR3 nucleotide sequence: TGTGCCAGCGGGACAGGGCCCGACAATGAGCAGTTCTTC.

Of note for this clone: This specimen includes other DNA sequences encoding the same CDR3. The rearrangement uses TRBV7-2 and TRBJ2-3, with D possibly TRBD2 on 5 matching bases. The V end lost 0 bases, the J end lost 1 base, and 5 bases lay between the germline ends. The CDR3 sequence is 14 residues long. Germline loops: CDR1 SGHTA, CDR2 FQGNSA. Written as DNA, the CDR3 is TGTGCCAGCAGCTTAGCGGGAGGCACAGATACGCAGTATTTT. Translated, it gives CASSLAGGTDTQYF.

This rearrangement joins TRBV2 to TRBJ2-1, with TRBD1 matching 10 bases. With 6 bases clipped from V and 6 bases from J, the junction kept 11 bases outside the gene matches. This CDR3 spans 16 amino acids. Germline values: CDR1 SNHLY, CDR2 FYNNEI. The CDR3 nucleotides read TGTGCCAGCAGCGCCATTGACAGGGGGCTGGGCAATGAGCAGTTCTTC. It is translated as CASSAIDRGLGNEQFF.

The genes are TRBV7-6 and TRBJ2-1; the D gene is possibly TRBD2 (6 bases). Germline V gives CDR1 SGHVS, CDR2 FNYEAQ. The length of the CDR3 is 12 residues. The V gene lost 5 bases and the J gene lost 10 bases, with 12 bases spanning the gap. The CDR3 DNA follows: TGTGCCAGCAGCATTAGGGGAGGAGAGCAGTTCTTC. Protein product: CASSIRGGEQFF.

The V and J genes are TRBV28 and TRBJ2-7; TRBD1 is a possible D gene (5 bases). Germline V gene data show CDR1 as MDHEN and CDR2 as SYDVKM. CDR3 length: 14 residues. V lost 2 bases and J lost 6, with 14 bases in between. This CDR3 is CASSLLKGAIEQYF. The CDR3 nucleotides are TGTGCCAGCAGTTTACTTAAAGGGGCTATCGAGCAGTACTTC.

This chain links TRBV11-3 with TRBJ2-7; tentatively, D is TRBD2 (6 bases). Germline values: CDR1 SGHNT, CDR2 YENEEA. Trimming pared 1 base from V and 3 bases from J, leaving 13 bases between. The CDR3 runs to 15 residues. The CDR3 loop reads CASSLGGGVRYEQYF. CDR3 nucleotide sequence: TGTGCCAGCAGCTTAGGCGGAGGGGTTCGCTACGAGCAGTACTTC.

The genes are TRBV19 and TRBJ2-7; 8 bases are a match to TRBD1. The J segment lost 5 bases and the V segment lost 5 bases, leaving 5 bases of the junction unmatched. This CDR3 has 13 amino acids. The germline V gene encodes CDR1 LNHDA and CDR2 SQIVND (reference sequence). CDR3 loop: CASSPGQVNEQYF. The CDR3 DNA reads as TGTGCCAGTAGTCCGGGACAGGTGAACGAGCAGTACTTC.

The V gene is TRBV9, the J gene TRBJ2-7, with 10 bases identical to TRBD1. The CDR3 runs 14 residues. CDR1 is SGDLS and CDR2 is YYNGEE in the germline V gene. V gave up 3 bases and J gave up 3 bases; unmatched junction bases: 3. DNA of the CDR3: TGTGCCAGCAGCGGCGGGACAGGGGTCTACGAGCAGTACTTC. This codes for CASSGGTGVYEQYF.

The V gene is TRBV5-1, the J gene TRBJ2-1, with 12 bases identical to TRBD2. Looked up from germline, CDR1 is SGHRS and CDR2 is YFSETQ. After removal of 2 bases from V and 6 bases from J, the junction contained 9 bases not matched to a gene. The CDR3 runs 17 residues. The chain's CDR3 is CASSFPALAGGTNEQFF. DNA of the CDR3: TGCGCCAGCAGCTTCCCGGCTCTAGCGGGAGGGACCAATGAGCAGTTCTTC.

This chain links TRBV9 with TRBJ2-2, with D tentatively TRBD1 (6 bases). CDR3 length equals 20 residues. Germline CDR1 is SGDLS and CDR2 is YYNGEE. Trimming took 4 bases from V and 2 from J, leaving 27 bases between them. The CDR3 nucleotides are TGTGCCAGCAGCCTTTCAGCTCGGGTCAGACAGGCGATAAACACCGGGGAGCTGTTTTTT. It encodes CASSLSARVRQAINTGELFF.

The chain combines TRBV15 with TRBJ2-3, with D tentatively TRBD1 (5 bases). V was trimmed by 5 bases and J by 6 bases, leaving 15 bases between them. The CDR3 consists of 14 residues. Germline V gene sequence: CDR1 LNHNV, CDR2 YYDKDF (reference sequence). The CDR3 region has the DNA TGTGCCACCAGCTCCTCAGCCAAGGGGGATACGCAGTATTTT. It yields the protein CATSSSAKGDTQYF.

The chain employs TRBV28 and TRBJ1-1; no definite D call. The CDR3 has 13 residues. V was shortened by 6 bases and J by 0 bases, with 8 bases between the two germline ends. Germline V gene lookup returns CDR1 MDHEN and CDR2 SYDVKM. Here the CDR3 reads CASREQLNTEAFF. Here the CDR3 DNA reads TGTGCCAGCAGAGAACAGCTGAACACTGAAGCTTTCTTT.

CDR3 DNA: TGTGCCAGCAGGGCCCTCTCCTACAATGAGCAGTTCTTC. It encodes CASRALSYNEQFF. The chain combines TRBV25-1 with TRBJ2-1; D remains unclear. Germline CDR1 and CDR2: MGHDK and SYGVNS. The ends were cut back, 6 bases at V and 0 bases at J, with 6 bases in the middle. This CDR3 region has 13 residues.

The chain uses TRBV30 and TRBJ1-5, with a weak D call TRBD1 (5 bases). The CDR3 covers 13 residues. With 2 bases removed from V and 7 bases from J, the gap between germline ends came to 12 bases. Germline CDR1 GTSNPN, CDR2 SVGIG (reference sequence). In DNA, the CDR3 is TGTGCCTGGAGTACAGGAACATACCAGCCCCAGCATTTT. This encodes CAWSTGTYQPQHF.

The rearrangement links TRBV7-8 to TRBJ1-1, with 7 bases matching TRBD1. V lost 1 base and J lost 11; bases outside the gene matches: 13. The germline V gene encodes CDR1 SGHVS and CDR2 FQNEAQ. The CDR3 contains 15 residues. The CDR3 here is CASSLEGQRLPWAFF. The CDR3 DNA is TGTGCCAGCAGCTTAGAGGGACAGAGGTTACCTTGGGCTTTCTTT. Together with reference TRBV7-8 and TRBJ1-1, the CDR3 gives the full variable domain: GAGVSQSPRYKVAKRGQDVALRCDPISGHVSLFWYQQALGQGPEFLTYFQNEAQLDKSGLPSDRFFAERPEGSVSTLKIQRTQQEDSAVYLCASSLEGQRLPWAFFGQGTRLTVV.